A selection of T cell receptor beta chains follows, all from one sample in a study of T cells after yellow fever vaccination. One entry per CDR3 protein, called by TCRdb with MiXCR from the 5' RACE reads. The sample yields a few hundred thousand distinct CDR3 sequences, roughly a sixth seen once. Sequenced material: PBMCs, taken 5 days after the first yellow fever vaccination. These receptors came from a man aged 18 to 30 who received the YFV17D yellow fever vaccine. Each CDR3 is given with its conserved first and last residue. D genes are given only for firm matches.

d_gene: NA; v_gene: TRBV9; CDR3aa: CASSVGAGALRAETQYF
d_gene: NA; v_gene: TRBV7-2; CDR3aa: CASSPRSRHNEQFF
d_gene: TRBD2; v_gene: TRBV29-1; CDR3aa: CSVGAVWTSGGGTDTQYF
d_gene: NA; v_gene: TRBV12-3/TRBV12-4; CDR3aa: CASSYLAYTDTQYF
d_gene: TRBD1; v_gene: TRBV10-3; CDR3aa: CAISEQGAIQPQHF
d_gene: NA; v_gene: TRBV10-3; CDR3aa: CAIKGGDWRTDTQYF
d_gene: NA; v_gene: TRBV15; CDR3aa: CATSRDPGDTQYF
d_gene: TRBD1; v_gene: TRBV7-2; CDR3aa: CASSLVDRGEISPLHF
d_gene: NA; v_gene: TRBV27; CDR3aa: CASSPDWYNEQFF
d_gene: NA; v_gene: TRBV9; CDR3aa: CASNRLGQDYNEQFF
d_gene: NA; v_gene: TRBV6-5; CDR3aa: CASSYVAGNYGYTF
d_gene: TRBD2; v_gene: TRBV6-5; CDR3aa: CASSYRGEVTGELFF
d_gene: TRBD1; v_gene: TRBV6-1; CDR3aa: CASSLTGASNYEQYF
d_gene: TRBD1; v_gene: TRBV7-9; CDR3aa: CASSPTGASTSTDTQYF
d_gene: NA; v_gene: TRBV6-6; CDR3aa: CALSDSREQYF
d_gene: TRBD2; v_gene: TRBV11-2; CDR3aa: CASSILAGGLQTQYF
d_gene: TRBD1; v_gene: TRBV5-5; CDR3aa: CASSLRTGLNTEAFF
d_gene: TRBD1; v_gene: TRBV29-1; CDR3aa: CSVAEGARGTIQYF
d_gene: TRBD2; v_gene: TRBV6-2/TRBV6-3; CDR3aa: CASSSAGLDYEQYF
d_gene: TRBD1; v_gene: TRBV24-1; CDR3aa: CATSAGGEQLF
d_gene: NA; v_gene: TRBV20-1; CDR3aa: CSARDTADEGTNTGELFF
d_gene: NA; v_gene: TRBV5-1; CDR3aa: CASSLEQIPITDTQYF
d_gene: NA; v_gene: TRBV12-3/TRBV12-4; CDR3aa: CASKPGAGDYGYTF